This TCR beta chain derives from a study of technical replicates of blood from a few donors. The data were produced by immunoSEQ multiplex PCR, yet TCRdb's version contains in-frame clones alone and is incomplete. The data contain some 15,000 clones, roughly 84% of them singletons. Trimming took 3 bases from V and 2 from J; bases not matched to a gene: 5. Per germline, CDR1 LNHDA and CDR2 SQIVND (reference sequence). The CDR3 is made up of 15 amino acids. This TCR was recovered from a human donor in good health. The rearrangement links TRBV19 to TRBJ1-2; TRBD1 agrees at 8 bases. Source material: PBMCs. CDR3 loop: CASSIGQGVNYGYTF. CDR3 coding DNA: TGTGCCAGTAGTATCGGACAGGGAGTAAACTATGGCTACACCTTC.